The source of this TCR beta chain is a study of blood T cells in healthy people across ages. Overall study results and limits: Across the age range, TCR beta diversity per million T cells fell in a roughly linear way. Long-lived donors had more naive CD4+ cells and higher diversity than aged donors. With unsorted PBMCs, a conclusive comparison of naive versus antigen-experienced cells was not possible.

With 2 bases removed from V and 0 bases from J, the gap between germline ends came to 8 bases. The CDR3 spans 16 residues. The germline V gene encodes CDR1 MNHNS and CDR2 SASEGT. Every sample yielded at least 7 million isolated PBMCs. The second PCR ran roughly 7 to 11 cycles with a sample-barcoded 5' primer and J-beta primers. TCRdb recomputed calls from the 5' RACE reads with MiXCR, one row per CDR3 protein. The table shows about 1.4 million distinct CDR3 sequences, with approximately 59% occurring only once. This clonotype was seen a single time. Its antigen is still unknown. The origin of this receptor is a young man in good health. The chain carries TRBV6-1 and TRBJ2-6, with D uncertain. The material sequenced was blood. As DNA, the CDR3 is TGTGCCAGCAGTGAATTGGGGTACTCTGGGGCCAACGTCCTGACTTTC. Protein: CASSELGYSGANVLTF.